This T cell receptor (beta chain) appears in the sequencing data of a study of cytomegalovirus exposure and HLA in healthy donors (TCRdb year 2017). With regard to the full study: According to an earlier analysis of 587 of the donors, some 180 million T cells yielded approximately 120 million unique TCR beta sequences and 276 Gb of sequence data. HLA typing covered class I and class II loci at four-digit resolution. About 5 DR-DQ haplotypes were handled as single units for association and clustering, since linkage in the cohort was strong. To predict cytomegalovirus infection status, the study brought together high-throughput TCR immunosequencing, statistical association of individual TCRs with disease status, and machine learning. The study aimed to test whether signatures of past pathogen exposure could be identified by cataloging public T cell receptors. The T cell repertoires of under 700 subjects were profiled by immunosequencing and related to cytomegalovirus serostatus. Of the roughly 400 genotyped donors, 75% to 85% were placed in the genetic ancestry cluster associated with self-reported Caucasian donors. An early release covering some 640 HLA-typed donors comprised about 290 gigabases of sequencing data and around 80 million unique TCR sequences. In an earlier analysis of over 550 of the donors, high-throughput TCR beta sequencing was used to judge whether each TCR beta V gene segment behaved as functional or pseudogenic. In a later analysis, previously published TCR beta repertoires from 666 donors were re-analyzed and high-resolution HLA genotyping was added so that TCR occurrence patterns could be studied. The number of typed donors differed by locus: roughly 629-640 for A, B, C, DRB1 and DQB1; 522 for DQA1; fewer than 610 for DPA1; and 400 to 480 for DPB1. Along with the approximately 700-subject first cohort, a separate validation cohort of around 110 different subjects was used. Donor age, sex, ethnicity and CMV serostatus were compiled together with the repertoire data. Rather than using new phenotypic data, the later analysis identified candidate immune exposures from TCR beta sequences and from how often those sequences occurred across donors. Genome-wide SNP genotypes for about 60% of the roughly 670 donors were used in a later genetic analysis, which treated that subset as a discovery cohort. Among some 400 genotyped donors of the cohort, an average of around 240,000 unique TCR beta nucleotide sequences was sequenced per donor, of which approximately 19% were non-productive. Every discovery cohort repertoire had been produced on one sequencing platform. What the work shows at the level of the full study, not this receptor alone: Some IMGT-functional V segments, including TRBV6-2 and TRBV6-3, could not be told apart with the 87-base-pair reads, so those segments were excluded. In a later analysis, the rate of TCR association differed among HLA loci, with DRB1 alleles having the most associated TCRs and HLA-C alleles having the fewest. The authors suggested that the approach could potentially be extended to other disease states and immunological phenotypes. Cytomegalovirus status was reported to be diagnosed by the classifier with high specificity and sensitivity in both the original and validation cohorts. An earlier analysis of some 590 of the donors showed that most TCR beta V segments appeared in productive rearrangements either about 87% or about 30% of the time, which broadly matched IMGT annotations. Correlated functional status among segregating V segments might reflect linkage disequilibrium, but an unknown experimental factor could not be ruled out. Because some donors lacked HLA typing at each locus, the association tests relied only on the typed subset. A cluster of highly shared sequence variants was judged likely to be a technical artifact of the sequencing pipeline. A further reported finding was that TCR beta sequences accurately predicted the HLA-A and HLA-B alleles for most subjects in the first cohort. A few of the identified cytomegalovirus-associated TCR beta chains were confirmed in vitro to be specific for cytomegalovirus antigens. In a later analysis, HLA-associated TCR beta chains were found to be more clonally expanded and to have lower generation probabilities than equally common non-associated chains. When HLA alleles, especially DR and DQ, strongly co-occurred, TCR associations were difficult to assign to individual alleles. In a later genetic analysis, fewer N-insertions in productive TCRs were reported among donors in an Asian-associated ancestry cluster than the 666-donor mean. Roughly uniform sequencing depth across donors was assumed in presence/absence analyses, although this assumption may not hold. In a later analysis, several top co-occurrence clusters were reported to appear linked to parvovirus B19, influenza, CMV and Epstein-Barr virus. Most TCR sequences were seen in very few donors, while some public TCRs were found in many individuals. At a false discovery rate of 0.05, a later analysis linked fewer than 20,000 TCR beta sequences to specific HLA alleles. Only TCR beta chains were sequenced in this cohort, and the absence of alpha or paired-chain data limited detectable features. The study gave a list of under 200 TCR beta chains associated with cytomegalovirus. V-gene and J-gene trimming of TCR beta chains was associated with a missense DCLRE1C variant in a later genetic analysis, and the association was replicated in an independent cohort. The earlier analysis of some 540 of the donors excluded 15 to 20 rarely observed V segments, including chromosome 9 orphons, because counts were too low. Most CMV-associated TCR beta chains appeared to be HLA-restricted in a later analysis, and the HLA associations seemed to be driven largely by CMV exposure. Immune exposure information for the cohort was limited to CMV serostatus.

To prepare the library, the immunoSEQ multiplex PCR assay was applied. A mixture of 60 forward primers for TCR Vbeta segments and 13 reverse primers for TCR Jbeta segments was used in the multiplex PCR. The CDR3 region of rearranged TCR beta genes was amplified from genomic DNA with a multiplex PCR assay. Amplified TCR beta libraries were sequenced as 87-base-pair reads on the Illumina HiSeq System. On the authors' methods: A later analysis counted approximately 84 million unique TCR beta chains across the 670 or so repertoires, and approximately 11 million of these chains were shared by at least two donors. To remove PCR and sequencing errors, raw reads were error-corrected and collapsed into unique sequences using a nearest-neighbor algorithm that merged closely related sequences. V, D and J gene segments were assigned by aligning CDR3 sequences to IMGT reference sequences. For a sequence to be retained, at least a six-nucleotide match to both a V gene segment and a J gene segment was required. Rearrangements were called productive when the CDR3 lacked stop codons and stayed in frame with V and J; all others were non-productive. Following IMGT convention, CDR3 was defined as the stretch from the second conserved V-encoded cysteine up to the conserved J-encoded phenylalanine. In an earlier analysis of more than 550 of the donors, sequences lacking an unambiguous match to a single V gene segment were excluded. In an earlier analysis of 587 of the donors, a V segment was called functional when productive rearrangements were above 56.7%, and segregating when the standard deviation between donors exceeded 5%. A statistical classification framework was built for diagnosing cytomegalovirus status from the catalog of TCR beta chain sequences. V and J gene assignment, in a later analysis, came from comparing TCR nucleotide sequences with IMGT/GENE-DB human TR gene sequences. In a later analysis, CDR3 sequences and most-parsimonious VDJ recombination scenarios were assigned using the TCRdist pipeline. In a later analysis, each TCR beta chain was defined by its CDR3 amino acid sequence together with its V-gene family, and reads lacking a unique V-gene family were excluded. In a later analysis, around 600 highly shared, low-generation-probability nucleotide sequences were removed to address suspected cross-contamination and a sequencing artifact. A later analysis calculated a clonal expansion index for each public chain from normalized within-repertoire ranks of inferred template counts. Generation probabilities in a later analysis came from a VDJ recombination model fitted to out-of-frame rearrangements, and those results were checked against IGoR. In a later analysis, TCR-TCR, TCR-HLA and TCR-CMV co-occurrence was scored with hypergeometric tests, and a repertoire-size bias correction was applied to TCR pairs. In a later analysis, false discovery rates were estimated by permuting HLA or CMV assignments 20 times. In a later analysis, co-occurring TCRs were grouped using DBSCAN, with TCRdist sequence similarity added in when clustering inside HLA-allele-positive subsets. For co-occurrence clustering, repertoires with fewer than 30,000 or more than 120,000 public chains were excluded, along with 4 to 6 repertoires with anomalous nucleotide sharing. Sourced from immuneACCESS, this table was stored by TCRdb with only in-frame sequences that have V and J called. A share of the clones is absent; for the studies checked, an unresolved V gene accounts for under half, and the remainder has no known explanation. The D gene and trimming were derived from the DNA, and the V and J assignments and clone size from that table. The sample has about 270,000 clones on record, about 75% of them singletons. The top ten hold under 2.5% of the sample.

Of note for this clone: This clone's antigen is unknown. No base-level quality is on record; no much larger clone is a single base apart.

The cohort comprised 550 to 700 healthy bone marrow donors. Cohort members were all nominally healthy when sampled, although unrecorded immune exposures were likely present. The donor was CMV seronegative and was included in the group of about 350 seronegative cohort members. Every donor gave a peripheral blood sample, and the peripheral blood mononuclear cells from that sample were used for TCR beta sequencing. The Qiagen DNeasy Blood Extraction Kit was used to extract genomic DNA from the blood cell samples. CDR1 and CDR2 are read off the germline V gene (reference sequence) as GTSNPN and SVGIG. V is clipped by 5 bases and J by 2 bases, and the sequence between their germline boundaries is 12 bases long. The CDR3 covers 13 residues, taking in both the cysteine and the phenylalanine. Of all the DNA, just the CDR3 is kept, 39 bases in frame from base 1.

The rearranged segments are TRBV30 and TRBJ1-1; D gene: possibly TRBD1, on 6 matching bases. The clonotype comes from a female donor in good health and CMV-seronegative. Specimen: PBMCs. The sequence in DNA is TGTGCCTGGGAGCCGGACAGTAACACTGAAGCTTTCTTT. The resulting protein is CAWEPDSNTEAFF.